One and the same sample provided the 32 T cell receptor beta chains below, sequenced in a study of memory CD4+ T cells and cytomegalovirus serostatus. The sort gate was single viable CD3+CD4+CD8-CD45RO+ cells for memory CD4+ T cells. Produced via immunoSEQ multiplex PCR; TCRdb's table is partial and in-frame only. The sample carries about 82,000 clones, less than 90% recorded once. The sample comprised memory CD4+ T cells from blood. The receptor set was obtained from an adult in good health and CMV-seronegative.

The gene calls are TRBV4-1 and TRBJ2-2; 8 bases map to TRBD1. V shed 1 base, J shed 5 bases, and the junction held 3 bases outside the gene matches. Germline values: CDR1 MGHRA, CDR2 YSYEKL. This CDR3 region has 15 residues. The CDR3 nucleotides read TGCGCCAGCAGCCAAGGACAGGGGAGAACCGGGGAGCTGTTTTTT. This gives the protein CASSQGQGRTGELFF.

The chain has TRBV7-3 and TRBJ2-3; TRBD2 might be the D (5 bases). V gave up 5 bases and J gave up 4 bases, with 19 bases separating them. The V gene's germline CDR1 is SGHTA and CDR2 FQGTGA. This CDR3 region has 16 residues. CDR3: CASSPFTSHVPDTQYF. The DNA for the CDR3 is TGTGCCAGCAGCCCCTTTACTAGTCACGTTCCAGATACGCAGTATTTT.

This chain connects TRBV5-4 to TRBJ1-6, with D hard to call. Germline V CDR1 and CDR2: SGHNT, YYREEE (reference sequence). Trimming removed 0 bases at V and 7 bases at J, with 11 bases between. This CDR3 region has 15 residues. The CDR3 loop reads CASSLDRASNSPLHF. The CDR3 nucleotides read TGTGCCAGCAGCTTGGATAGGGCCTCCAATTCACCCCTCCACTTT.

This clone was observed once. The gene calls are TRBV30 and TRBJ1-1, with TRBD1 matching over 7 bases. V gave up 3 bases and J gave up 2 bases; unmatched junction bases: 6. The CDR3 loop spans 14 amino acids. The V gene's germline CDR1 is GTSNPN and CDR2 SVGIG (reference sequence). CDR3 in DNA: TGTGCCTGGAGCCAGGGGGGTTCAAACACTGAAGCTTTCTTT. Its translation: CAWSQGGSNTEAFF.

The chain employs TRBV4-3 and TRBJ2-2, with 10 nucleotides matching TRBD2. CDR3 length equals 18 residues. After removal of 1 base from V and 1 base from J, the junction contained 6 bases not matched to a gene. Germline loops: CDR1 LGHNA, CDR2 YSLEER. The CDR3 bases are TGCGCCAGCAGCCAAGTCGCTAGCGGGGGATGGAACACCGGGGAGCTGTTTTTT. Protein product: CASSQVASGGWNTGELFF.

The chain combines TRBV4-2 with TRBJ2-1, with TRBD2 matching over 10 bases. Germline CDR1 is LGHNA and CDR2 is YNFKEQ. CDR3 length: 18 residues. J lost 2 bases, V lost 1 base, and 8 bases had no gene match. The CDR3 reads CASSQAASGGLTYNEQFF. Written as DNA, the CDR3 is TGTGCCAGCAGCCAAGCAGCTAGCGGGGGCTTAACCTACAATGAGCAGTTCTTC.

The rearrangement uses TRBV2 and TRBJ2-7, with a weak D call TRBD1 (5 bases). Germline CDR1 reads SNHLY; CDR2 reads FYNNEI. The CDR3 totals 14 residues. Trimming left V 4 bases short and J 6 bases short, with 16 bases between. CDR3 in amino acids: CASSGVAGRLEQYF. DNA of the CDR3: TGTGCCAGCAGTGGCGTGGCAGGGCGGCTCGAGCAGTACTTC. The full variable domain, its missing parts supplied by reference TRBV2 and TRBJ2-7, is EPEVTQTPSHQVTQMGQEVILRCVPISNHLYFYWYRQILGQKVEFLVSFYNNEISEKSEIFDDQFSVERPDGSNFTLKIRSTKLEDSAMYFCASSGVAGRLEQYFGPGTRLTVT.

Concerning this clone itself: A junction end diverges from the germline sequence, so it may reflect a read error. The chain employs TRBV29-1 and TRBJ2-3; weak D call: TRBD1 (5 bases). CDR1 is SQVTM, CDR2 ANQGSEA, per germline. This CDR3 has 13 amino acids. The CDR3 DNA reads TGCGGCGTTAAGGGGCAGCACACAGATACGCAGTATTTT. This gives the protein CGVKGQHTDTQYF.

This chain connects TRBV5-1 to TRBJ2-5; D is unresolved. Trimming removed 0 bases from V and 5 bases from J, with 11 bases in between. Per germline, CDR1 SGHRS and CDR2 YFSETQ. The CDR3 is made up of 14 amino acids. The CDR3 here is CASSLGPGPETQYF. The DNA for the CDR3 is TGCGCCAGCAGCTTGGGGCCAGGACCGGAGACCCAGTACTTC.

This clone appeared once. The CDR3 spells CASSTTWGFTF. The CDR3 bases are TGTGCCAGTAGTACTACGTGGGGATTCACCTTC. This chain uses TRBV19 with TRBJ1-2; D is unresolved. This CDR3 is 11 amino acids long. V gave up 4 bases and J gave up 13 bases, with 13 bases separating them. The V gene's germline CDR1 is LNHDA and CDR2 SQIVND (reference sequence). The variable domain in full, completed from reference TRBV19 and TRBJ1-2, reads DGGITQSPKYLFRKEGQNVTLSCEQNLNHDAMYWYRQDPGQGLRLIYYSQIVNDFQKGDIAEGYSVSREKKESFPLTVTSAQKNPTAFYLCASSTTWGFTFGSGTRLTVV.

V usage is TRBV5-1 and J usage is TRBJ1-2; 9 bases agree with TRBD1. Germline V gives CDR1 SGHRS, CDR2 YFSETQ. This CDR3 is built from 16 residues. V was pared by 4 bases and J by 2 bases, with 9 bases of the junction left unmatched. The CDR3 loop is CASSLTTGGNNYGYTF. For the CDR3, the DNA is TGCGCCAGCAGCCTTACGACAGGGGGTAACAACTATGGCTACACCTTC.

V gene TRBV30 combines with J gene TRBJ1-2, with D possibly matching TRBD1 (6 bases). This CDR3 contains 12 residues. The ends were cut back, 5 bases at V and 5 bases at J, with 12 bases in the middle. Per germline, CDR1 GTSNPN and CDR2 SVGIG (reference sequence). The CDR3 bases are TGTGCCTGGTCCGGGACACGTTATGGCTACACCTTC. Amino acids: CAWSGTRYGYTF.

This chain links TRBV14 with TRBJ1-5, with D maybe TRBD1 (6 bases). Trimming cost V 5 bases and J 4 bases, with 9 bases left between them. The length of the CDR3 is 13 residues. The germline V gene has CDR1 SGHDN and CDR2 FVKESK. The CDR3 sequence is CASSGGGNQPQHF. Here the CDR3 DNA reads TGTGCCAGCAGCGGAGGGGGTAATCAGCCCCAGCATTTT.

The CDR3: CASSSRQGATGTEAFF. The CDR3 DNA sequence: TGTGCCAGCAGCTCGAGACAGGGGGCTACCGGCACTGAAGCTTTCTTT. V gene TRBV7-9 combines with J gene TRBJ1-1, with 10 bases identical to TRBD1. The ends lost 4 bases at V and 4 bases at J; junction bases unmatched: 9. CDR1 SEHNR and CDR2 FQNEAQ come from the germline V gene (reference sequence). There are 16 residues in the CDR3.

This sequence joins TRBV30 and TRBJ2-5, with D perhaps assigned TRBD1 or TRBD2 (5 bases each). Trimming removed 8 bases at V and 4 bases at J, with 26 bases between. The CDR3 is 16 residues long. Germline assignment: CDR1 GTSNPN and CDR2 SVGIG (reference sequence). CDR3 bases: TGTGCCGGGGGTCCCCTTCCCGGCGGGTTGTTAGAGACCCAGTACTTC. It specifies CAGGPLPGGLLETQYF.

This clone appeared a single time. V is TRBV19 and J is TRBJ2-4, with TRBD1 matching 7 bases. V shed 5 bases, J shed 5 bases, and the junction held 3 bases outside the gene matches. The CDR3 is 13 amino acids. Germline CDR1 and CDR2: LNHDA and SQIVND (reference sequence). As DNA, the CDR3 is TGTGCCAGTAGTCAGGGGACAGAAAACATTCAGTACTTC. Translating gives CASSQGTENIQYF.

The V call is TRBV6-5, the J call TRBJ2-7; 8 bases align to TRBD1. Germline lookup yields CDR1 MNHEY and CDR2 SVGAGI. Trimming took 5 bases from V and 4 from J; bases not matched to a gene: 7. CDR3 size: 14 residues. CDR3 sequence reads: CASSGRDRGYEQYF. The CDR3, as DNA: TGTGCCAGCAGTGGCAGAGACAGGGGTTACGAGCAGTACTTC.

In its sample, this clone was seen once. V usage is TRBV18 and J usage is TRBJ2-1; D assignment may be TRBD1 or TRBD2 (5 bases each). Trimming left V 6 bases short and J 4 bases short, with 10 bases between. Germline V CDR1 and CDR2: KGHSH, LQKENI. This CDR3 is 13 amino acids long. This CDR3 is CASSRDVYNEQFF. Here the CDR3 DNA reads TGTGCCAGCTCTCGGGACGTATACAATGAGCAGTTCTTC.

The chain recombines TRBV2 with TRBJ1-4; 8 bases line up with TRBD1. V trimming: 7 bases; J trimming: 5 bases; junction bases outside the gene matches: 9. The CDR3 extends over 15 amino acids. Looked up from germline, CDR1 is SNHLY and CDR2 is FYNNEI. The CDR3 DNA follows: TGTGCCAGCAAAGACAGGGGAATTAAGAATGAAAAACTGTTTTTT. It codes for CASKDRGIKNEKLFF.

On this clone: One junction end does not reproduce the germline sequence, and a read error may be involved. The chain recombines TRBV7-7 with TRBJ2-2; 9 bases agree with TRBD1. The CDR3 loop spans 16 amino acids. Germline values: CDR1 SSHAT, CDR2 FNYEAQ (reference sequence). The CDR3: CASSSGQGYGTGELFF. The CDR3 bases are TGTGCTAGCAGCTCCGGACAGGGGTACGGAACCGGGGAGCTGTTTTTT.

Here the CDR3 reads CASSLAGTAEQYF. CDR3 DNA: TGTGCCAGCAGCTTGGCCGGGACAGCGGAGCAGTACTTC. The V call is TRBV5-6, the J call TRBJ2-7; 7 nucleotides align to TRBD1. V was pared by 0 bases and J by 7 bases, with 4 bases of the junction left unmatched. Looked up from germline, CDR1 is SGHDT and CDR2 is YYEEEE. There are 13 residues in the CDR3. The full variable domain, in which reference TRBV5-6 and TRBJ2-7 provide the parts outside the CDR3, is DAGVTQSPTHLIKTRGQQVTLRCSPKSGHDTVSWYQQALGQGPQFIFQYYEEEERQRGNFPDRFSGHQFPNYSSELNVNALLLGDSALYLCASSLAGTAEQYFGPGTRLTVT.

V usage is TRBV19 and J usage is TRBJ2-5; D is unclear. Between the trimmed V and J ends, which lost 7 bases and 5 bases, there was a span of 14 bases. Germline lookup yields CDR1 LNHDA and CDR2 SQIVND (reference sequence). The CDR3 covers 13 residues. The CDR3 nucleotides read TGTGCCAGTACGGGCGCTCCGGTGGAGACCCAGTACTTC. This sequence encodes CASTGAPVETQYF.

The V gene is TRBV6-1, the J gene TRBJ2-7; D is undetermined. The germline CDR1 and CDR2 sequences are MNHNS and SASEGT. V was trimmed by 8 bases and J by 0 bases, leaving 11 bases between them. The CDR3 runs to 13 residues. CDR3 sequence reads: CASSGRSSYEQYF. The CDR3 region has the DNA TGTGCCAGCTCGGGCAGGAGCTCCTACGAGCAGTACTTC.

The chain has TRBV6-5 and TRBJ1-1; D gene uncertain. The CDR3 has 13 amino acids. CDR1 and CDR2 (germline): MNHEY, SVGAGI. Trimming left V 2 bases short and J 0 bases short, with 4 bases between. The CDR3 protein is CASSYRLNTEAFF. The CDR3 bases are TGTGCCAGCAGTTACAGATTGAACACTGAAGCTTTCTTT.

The rearrangement uses TRBV10-2 and TRBJ2-3; D ambiguous. Trimming removed 5 bases from V and 0 bases from J, with 12 bases in between. Per germline, CDR1 WSHSY and CDR2 SAAADI. This CDR3 is 15 amino acids long. The CDR3 sequence: CASSRLELSTDTQYF. The CDR3 nucleotides read TGCGCCAGCAGTCGACTGGAACTGAGCACAGATACGCAGTATTTT.

This chain links TRBV28 with TRBJ1-5; D gene ambiguous. Between the trimmed V and J ends, which lost 4 bases and 0 bases, there was a span of 13 bases. The CDR3 loop spans 16 amino acids. Germline CDR1 MDHEN, CDR2 SYDVKM. The CDR3, as DNA: TGTGCCAGCAGTTCGCCCGGGGATGATAGCAATCAGCCCCAGCATTTT. It is translated as CASSSPGDDSNQPQHF.

The CDR3 spells CASSPIGRGRTGELFF. For the CDR3, the DNA is TGTGCCAGCTCACCTATCGGCCGGGGGCGCACCGGGGAGCTGTTTTTT. The rearrangement uses TRBV18 and TRBJ2-2; D tentatively fits TRBD1 or TRBD2 (6 bases each). The CDR3 extends over 16 amino acids. Deletions cut 3 bases from V and 4 bases from J, with 15 bases between. Germline CDR1 is KGHSH and CDR2 is LQKENI.

V is TRBV6-1 and J is TRBJ1-1; no firm D call. Germline CDR1 is MNHNS and CDR2 is SASEGT. The length of the CDR3 is 15 residues. V lost 4 bases to trimming and J lost 5 bases, with 17 bases between them. The CDR3 DNA follows: TGTGCCAGCAGTGGCACGAGACGGTTTTGGACTGAAGCTTTCTTT. It encodes CASSGTRRFWTEAFF.

CDR3 in amino acids: CSVVIGQVNTEAFF. CDR3 in DNA: TGCAGCGTTGTAATCGGACAGGTGAACACTGAAGCTTTCTTT. The V call is TRBV29-1, the J call TRBJ1-1; 7 bases are a match to TRBD1. Germline V gene data show CDR1 as SQVTM and CDR2 as ANQGSEA. The CDR3 spans 14 residues. After removal of 4 bases from V and 0 bases from J, the junction contained 5 bases not matched to a gene. Variable domain in full (rest from reference TRBV29-1 and TRBJ1-1): SAVISQKPSRDICQRGTSLTIQCQVDSQVTMMFWYRQQPGQSLTLIATANQGSEATYESGFVIDKFPISRPNLTFSTLTVSNMSPEDSSIYLCSVVIGQVNTEAFFGQGTRLTVV.

V is TRBV7-2 and J is TRBJ2-1, with D tentatively TRBD2 (5 bases). CDR3 size: 15 residues. Germline CDR1 reads SGHTA; CDR2 reads FQGNSA. V dropped 7 bases and J dropped 0 bases, with 13 bases sitting between them. In DNA, the CDR3 is TGTGCCAGCACCCCTTCGGGGTCCTCCTACAATGAGCAGTTCTTC. Its translation: CASTPSGSSYNEQFF. Looking up the rest from reference TRBV7-2 and TRBJ2-1 gives the full variable domain: GAGVSQSPSNKVTEKGKDVELRCDPISGHTALYWYRQSLGQGLEFLIYFQGNSAPDKSGLPSDRFSAERTGGSVSTLTIQRTQQEDSAVYLCASTPSGSSYNEQFFGPGTRLTVL.

V gene TRBV18 combines with J gene TRBJ1-5; D uncertain. CDR1 and CDR2 (germline): KGHSH, LQKENI. Trimming removed 4 bases from V and 5 bases from J, with 15 bases in between. The CDR3 covers 15 residues. CDR3 region: CASSREDGEYQPQHF. The CDR3, as DNA: TGTGCCAGCTCACGGGAGGACGGAGAATATCAGCCCCAGCATTTT.

The chain combines TRBV6-6 with TRBJ2-5; no clear D. The J call could be wrong; TRBJ2-7 is a better fit for the DNA end. From germline, CDR1 is MNHNY and CDR2 SVGAGI (reference sequence). The length of the CDR3 is 11 residues. CDR3 in DNA: TGTGCCAGCCGCGTCCGTTACGAGCAGTACTTC. This encodes CASRVRYEQYF.